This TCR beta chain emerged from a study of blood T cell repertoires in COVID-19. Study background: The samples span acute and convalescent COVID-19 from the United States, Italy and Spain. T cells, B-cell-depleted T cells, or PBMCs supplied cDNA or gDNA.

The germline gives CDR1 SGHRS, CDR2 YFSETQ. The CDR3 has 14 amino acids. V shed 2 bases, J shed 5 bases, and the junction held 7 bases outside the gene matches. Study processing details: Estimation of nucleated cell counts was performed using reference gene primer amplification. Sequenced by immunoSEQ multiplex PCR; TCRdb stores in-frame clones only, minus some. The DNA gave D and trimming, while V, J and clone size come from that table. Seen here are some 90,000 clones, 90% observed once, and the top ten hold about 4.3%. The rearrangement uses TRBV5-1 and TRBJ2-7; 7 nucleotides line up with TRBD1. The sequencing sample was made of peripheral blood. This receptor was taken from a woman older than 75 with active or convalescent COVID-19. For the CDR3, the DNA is TGCGCCAGCAGCTTTTTTCTACAGGGGAACGAGCAGTACTTC. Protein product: CASSFFLQGNEQYF.